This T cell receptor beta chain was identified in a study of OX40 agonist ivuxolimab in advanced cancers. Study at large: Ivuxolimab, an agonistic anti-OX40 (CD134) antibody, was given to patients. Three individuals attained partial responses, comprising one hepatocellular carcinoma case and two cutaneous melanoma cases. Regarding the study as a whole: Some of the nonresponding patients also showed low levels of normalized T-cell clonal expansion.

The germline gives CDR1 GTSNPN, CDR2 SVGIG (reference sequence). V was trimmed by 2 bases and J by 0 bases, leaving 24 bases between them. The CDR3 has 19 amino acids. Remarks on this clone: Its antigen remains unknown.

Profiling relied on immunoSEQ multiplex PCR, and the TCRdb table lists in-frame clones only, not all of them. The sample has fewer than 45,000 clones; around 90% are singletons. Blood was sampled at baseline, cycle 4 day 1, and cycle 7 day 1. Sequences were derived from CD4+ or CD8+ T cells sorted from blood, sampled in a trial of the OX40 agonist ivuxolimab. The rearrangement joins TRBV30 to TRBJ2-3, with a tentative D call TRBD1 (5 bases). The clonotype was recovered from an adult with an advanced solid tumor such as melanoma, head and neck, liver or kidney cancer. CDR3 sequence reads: CAWSKDIEFFYTSTDTQYF. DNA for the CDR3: TGTGCCTGGAGTAAGGACATAGAATTTTTTTATACAAGCACAGATACGCAGTATTTT.